This entry lists 15 T cell receptor beta chains sequenced from one sample in a study of blood T cell repertoires in COVID-19 (dated by TCRdb to about 2020). Library generation was performed with the immunoSEQ multiplex PCR assay. This is the immuneACCESS table as TCRdb keeps it, with only in-frame sequences that have V and J called. A part of the clones is gone; compared with another copy, unresolved V genes explain less than half, and the rest is unexplained. This sample lists 150,000 to 200,000 clones; about 87% were detected once. In total, the top ten clones hold roughly 2.6% of the sample. Input material: peripheral blood. Every receptor here comes from a man aged 35 to 55 with active or convalescent COVID-19.

V is TRBV14 and J is TRBJ1-2; 7 bases fit TRBD1. This CDR3 comprises 17 residues. V shed 0 bases, J shed 0 bases, and the junction held 7 bases outside the gene matches. CDR1 is SGHDN and CDR2 is FVKESK in the germline V gene. This CDR3 reads CASSQEWATGANYGYTF. The CDR3 DNA is TGTGCCAGCAGCCAAGAATGGGCTACAGGGGCTAACTATGGCTACACCTTC.

The sample holds one count of this clone. The chain combines TRBV24-1 with TRBJ2-1; D possibly corresponds to TRBD1 (5 bases). CDR3 size: 15 residues. Germline CDR1 and CDR2: KGHDR and SFDVKD. The V gene lost 5 bases and the J gene lost 0 bases, with 10 bases spanning the gap. Here the CDR3 reads CATSGQGSSYNEQFF. The CDR3 nucleotides are TGTGCCACCAGTGGTCAGGGTTCCTCCTACAATGAGCAGTTCTTC.

The chain has TRBV10-3 and TRBJ1-1; 10 bases match TRBD1. CDR3 length: 17 residues. Germline-derived CDR1 and CDR2 are ENHRY and SYGVKD. J gave up 1 base and V 6 bases, and 11 bases lay outside the gene matches. CDR3 sequence: CAISPGTGAPGNTEAFF. CDR3 bases: TGTGCCATCAGCCCTGGGACAGGGGCGCCAGGGAACACTGAAGCTTTCTTT.

The gene calls are TRBV6-5 and TRBJ1-6, with a weak D call TRBD1 (5 bases). The V end was cut by 8 bases, the J end by 10 bases, with 21 bases between. The length of the CDR3 is 15 residues. Germline V CDR1 and CDR2: MNHEY, SVGAGI. The CDR3 sequence is CASVSRPQGLSPLHF. The DNA of the CDR3 is TGTGCCAGCGTTTCGCGCCCCCAGGGACTATCACCCCTCCACTTT.

The rearrangement uses TRBV2 and TRBJ1-2; 7 bases map to TRBD1. The germline gives CDR1 SNHLY, CDR2 FYNNEI. CDR3 length: 16 amino acids. V lost 0 bases and J lost 4; bases outside the gene matches: 8. The CDR3 DNA sequence: TGTGCCAGCAGTGAAGCACACAGGGGAGTTGGCTATGGCTACACCTTC. Its protein is CASSEAHRGVGYGYTF.

The chain is built from TRBV3-1 (or the pseudogene TRBV3-2) and TRBJ1-1; possible D gene TRBD1, 6 bases. Trimming took off 2 bases at V and 5 bases at J, with 12 bases between the two ends. Germline assignment: CDR1 LGHDT and CDR2 YNNKEL (reference sequence). The length of the CDR3 is 14 residues. In DNA, the CDR3 is TGTGCCAGCAGCCAACCGGAGAGGGGGACTGAAGCTTTCTTT. Encoded protein: CASSQPERGTEAFF.

The chain recombines TRBV2 with TRBJ2-7; perhaps TRBD1 as D (6 bases). This CDR3 has 13 residues. The germline V gene encodes CDR1 SNHLY and CDR2 FYNNEI. Trimming took 8 bases from V and 3 from J, leaving 14 bases between them. The CDR3 coding sequence is TGTGCCAGCTTCGGTGGGACAAACTACGAGCAGTACTTC. Protein product: CASFGGTNYEQYF.

The chain links TRBV10-3 to TRBJ2-1, with 9 bases lining up with TRBD1. This CDR3 contains 13 residues. Germline trimming cut 6 bases from V and 9 bases from J; bases unmatched to any gene: 6. Germline V lookup: CDR1 ENHRY, CDR2 SYGVKD. This chain's CDR3 is CAISTTGGSEQFF. The CDR3 DNA reads TGTGCCATCAGCACTACAGGGGGCAGTGAGCAGTTCTTC.

This chain links TRBV7-8 with TRBJ1-5; TRBD1 matches 8 bases. The ends lost 5 bases at V and 1 base at J; junction bases unmatched: 4. Germline values: CDR1 SGHVS, CDR2 FQNEAQ. The CDR3 totals 15 residues. CDR3 bases: TGTGCCAGCAGCCTAAGGACAGGGAGCAATCAGCCCCAGCATTTT. Its protein product is CASSLRTGSNQPQHF.

This rearrangement joins TRBV6-6 to TRBJ1-1, with 7 bases aligning to TRBD1. The CDR3 loop spans 15 amino acids. After removal of 2 bases from V and 2 bases from J, the junction contained 5 bases not matched to a gene. Germline V gene data show CDR1 as MNHNY and CDR2 as SVGAGI (reference sequence). CDR3 region: CASSYPDRANTEAFF. The CDR3 coding sequence is TGTGCCAGCAGTTACCCCGACAGGGCTAACACTGAAGCTTTCTTT.

The CDR3, as DNA: TGTGCCACCAGTGACCCGGGCCTAGCGGGGCGCACAGATACGCAGTATTTT. This encodes CATSDPGLAGRTDTQYF. This chain links TRBV24-1 with TRBJ2-3, with TRBD2 matching over 9 bases. The CDR3 is 17 amino acids. CDR1 and CDR2 from the germline V gene are KGHDR and SFDVKD. The J segment lost 1 base and the V segment lost 4 bases, leaving 8 bases of the junction unmatched.

This sequence joins TRBV30 and TRBJ1-2; D is unclear. The germline gives CDR1 GTSNPN, CDR2 SVGIG (reference sequence). Trimming pared 6 bases from V and 3 bases from J, leaving 14 bases between. The CDR3 loop spans 13 amino acids. For the CDR3, the DNA is TGTGCCTGCCCTGAGACACCATACTATGGCTACACCTTC. This gives the protein CACPETPYYGYTF.

The gene calls are TRBV11-1 and TRBJ1-1; no clear D. The CDR3 spans 14 residues. V lost 1 base and J lost 5, with 11 bases in between. Germline CDR1 and CDR2: SGHAT and FQDESV (reference sequence). Written as DNA, the CDR3 is TGTGCCAGCAGCTTAGGGAGACGGATGACTGAAGCTTTCTTT. Its translation is CASSLGRRMTEAFF.

This rearrangement joins TRBV6-6 to TRBJ2-1; D ambiguous. V lost 7 bases and J lost 0, with 13 bases in between. The CDR3 spans 15 residues. Germline V gene sequence: CDR1 MNHNY, CDR2 SVGAGI (reference sequence). The DNA for the CDR3 is TGTGCCAGCACTCCATACCCCGGCTCCTACAATGAGCAGTTCTTC. This codes for CASTPYPGSYNEQFF.

V and J are TRBV7-9 and TRBJ1-1; a possible D gene is TRBD1 (5 bases). Trimming took 5 bases from V and 2 from J, leaving 21 bases between them. CDR1 and CDR2 from the germline V gene are SEHNR and FQNEAQ (reference sequence). This CDR3 has 17 amino acids. The CDR3 nucleotides read TGTGCCAGCAGCCGACCAGTGGCACAGGCGTCCAACACTGAAGCTTTCTTT. The encoded protein is CASSRPVAQASNTEAFF.